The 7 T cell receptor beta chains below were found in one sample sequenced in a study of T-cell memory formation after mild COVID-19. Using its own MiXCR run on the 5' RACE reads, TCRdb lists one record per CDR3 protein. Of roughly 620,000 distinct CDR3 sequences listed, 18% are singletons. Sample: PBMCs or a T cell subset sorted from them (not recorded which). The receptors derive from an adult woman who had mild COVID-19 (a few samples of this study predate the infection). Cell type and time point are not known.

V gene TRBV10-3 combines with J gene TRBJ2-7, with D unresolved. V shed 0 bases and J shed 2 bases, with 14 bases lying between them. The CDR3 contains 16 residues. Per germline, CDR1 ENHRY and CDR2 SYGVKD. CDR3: CAISESRREFTYEQYF. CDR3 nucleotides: TGTGCCATCAGTGAGTCGCGAAGGGAATTTACCTACGAGCAGTACTTC.

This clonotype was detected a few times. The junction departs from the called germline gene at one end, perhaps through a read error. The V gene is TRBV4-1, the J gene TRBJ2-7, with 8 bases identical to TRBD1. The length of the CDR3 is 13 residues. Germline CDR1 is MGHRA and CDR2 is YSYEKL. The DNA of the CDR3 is TGTGCCAGCAGCCAGGCAGGGGGCCACGAGCAGTACTTC. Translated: CASSQAGGHEQYF.

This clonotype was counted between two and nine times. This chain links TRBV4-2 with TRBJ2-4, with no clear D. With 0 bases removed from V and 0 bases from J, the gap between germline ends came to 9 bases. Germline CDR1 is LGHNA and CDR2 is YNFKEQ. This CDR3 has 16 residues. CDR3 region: CASSQDSGLAKNIQYF. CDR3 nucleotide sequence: TGTGCCAGCAGCCAAGATTCTGGCCTAGCCAAAAACATTCAGTACTTC.

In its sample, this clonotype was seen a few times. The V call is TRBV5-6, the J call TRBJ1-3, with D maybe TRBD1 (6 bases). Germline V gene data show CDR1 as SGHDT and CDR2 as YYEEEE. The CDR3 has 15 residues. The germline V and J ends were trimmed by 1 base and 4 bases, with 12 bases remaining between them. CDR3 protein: CASSLKGGLGNTIYF. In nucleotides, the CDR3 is TGTGCCAGCAGCTTGAAGGGGGGCCTGGGAAACACCATATATTTT.

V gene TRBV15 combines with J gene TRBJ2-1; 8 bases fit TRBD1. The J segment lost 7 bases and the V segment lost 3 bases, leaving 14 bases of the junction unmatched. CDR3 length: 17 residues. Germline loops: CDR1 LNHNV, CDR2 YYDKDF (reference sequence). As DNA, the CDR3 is TGTGCCACCAGCAGGGAGCCGGGGACAGGACCGGGGAATGAGCAGTTCTTC. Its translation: CATSREPGTGPGNEQFF.

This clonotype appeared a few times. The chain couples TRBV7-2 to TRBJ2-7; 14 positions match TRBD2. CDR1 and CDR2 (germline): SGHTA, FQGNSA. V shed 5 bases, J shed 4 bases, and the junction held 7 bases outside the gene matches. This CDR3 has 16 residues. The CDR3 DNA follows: TGTGCCAGCAGCAACGGGACTAGCGGGAGACCGTACGAGCAGTACTTC. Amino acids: CASSNGTSGRPYEQYF. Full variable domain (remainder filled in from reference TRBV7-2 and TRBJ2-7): GAGVSQSPSNKVTEKGKDVELRCDPISGHTALYWYRQSLGQGLEFLIYFQGNSAPDKSGLPSDRFSAERTGGSVSTLTIQRTQQEDSAVYLCASSNGTSGRPYEQYFGPGTRLTVT.

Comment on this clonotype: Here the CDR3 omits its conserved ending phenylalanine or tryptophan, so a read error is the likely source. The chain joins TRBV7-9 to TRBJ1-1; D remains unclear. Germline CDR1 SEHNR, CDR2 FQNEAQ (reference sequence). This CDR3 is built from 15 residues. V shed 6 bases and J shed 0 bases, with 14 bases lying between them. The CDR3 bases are TGTGCCAGCAGTCTTAGGACGGCCATGAACACTGAAGCTTTCCTT. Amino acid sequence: CASSLRTAMNTEAFL.